This TCR beta chain was recovered during a study of CD8+CD57+ T cells in acquired aplastic anemia. Study as a whole: Sorted CD4+ and CD8+ cells gave an average of roughly 3.3 ug of DNA. General study findings and limits: With respect to CD8+ Simpson's diversity, patients and controls did not differ significantly. A set of about 28 CD8+ CDR3 sequences was shared between patients and controls, and these sequences appeared highly expressed in patients.

Genomic DNA provided the template from which TCR beta VDJ and CDR3 profiles were obtained. TCRdb called the reads again in MiXCR, with one record for every CDR3 protein. The data show under 200,000 distinct CDR3 sequences, less than 50% seen once. Patients chosen for sequencing had CD8+CD57+ cells that had expanded, as shown by flow cytometry. Receipt of therapy had not occurred in any patient by the time of blood sampling. Note on this clonotype: Its target is not known.

This CDR3 comprises 16 residues. V gave up 4 bases and J gave up 9 bases; unmatched junction bases: 13. Germline CDR1 SEHNR, CDR2 FQNEAQ (reference sequence). Material: sorted CD4+, CD8+, or CD8+CD57+ T cells (not recorded which) from PBMCs. The rearrangement links TRBV7-9 to TRBJ2-2, with TRBD2 identical over 8 bases. This TCR derives from a human donor with aplastic anemia. The CDR3 coding sequence is TGTGCCAGCAGCTCACTGGCGGGACTAGACCCCTGGGAGCTGTTTTTT. Translated, it gives CASSSLAGLDPWELFF. The full variable domain, its missing parts supplied by reference TRBV7-9 and TRBJ2-2, is DTGVSQNPRHKITKRGQNVTFRCDPISEHNRLYWYRQTLGQGPEFLTYFQNEAQLEKSRLLSDRFSAERPKGSFSTLEIQRTEQGDSAMYLCASSSLAGLDPWELFFGEGSRLTVL.